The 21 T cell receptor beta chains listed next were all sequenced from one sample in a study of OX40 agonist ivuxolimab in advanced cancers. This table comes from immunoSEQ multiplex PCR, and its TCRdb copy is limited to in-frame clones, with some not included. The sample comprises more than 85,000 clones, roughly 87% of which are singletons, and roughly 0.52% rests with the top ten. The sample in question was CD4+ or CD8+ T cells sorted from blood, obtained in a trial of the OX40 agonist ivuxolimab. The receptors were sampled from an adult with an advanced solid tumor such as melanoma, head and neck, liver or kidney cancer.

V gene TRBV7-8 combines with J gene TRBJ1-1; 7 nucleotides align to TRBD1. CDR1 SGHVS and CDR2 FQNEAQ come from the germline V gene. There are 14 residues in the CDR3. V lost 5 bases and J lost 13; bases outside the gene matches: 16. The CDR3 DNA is TGTGCCAGCAGCCCCTGGGTAGGGGGCGATAGGGGTTTCTTT. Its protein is CASSPWVGGDRGFF.

The CDR3: CASSLRGTGGTGELFF. Written as DNA, the CDR3 is TGTGCCAGCAGCTTAAGAGGGACAGGGGGCACCGGGGAGCTGTTTTTT. The chain links TRBV7-3 to TRBJ2-2; 11 bases fit TRBD1. The germline V gene encodes CDR1 SGHTA and CDR2 FQGTGA. This CDR3 spans 16 amino acids. Trimming cost V 1 base and J 4 bases; bases outside gene matches: 2.

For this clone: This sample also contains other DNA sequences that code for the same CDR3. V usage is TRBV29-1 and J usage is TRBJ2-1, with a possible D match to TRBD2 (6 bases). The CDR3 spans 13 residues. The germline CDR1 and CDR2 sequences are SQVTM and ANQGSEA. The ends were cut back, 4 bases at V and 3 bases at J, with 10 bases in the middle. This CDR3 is CSVVVGGYNEQFF. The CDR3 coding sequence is TGCAGCGTTGTGGTGGGGGGCTACAATGAGCAGTTCTTC.

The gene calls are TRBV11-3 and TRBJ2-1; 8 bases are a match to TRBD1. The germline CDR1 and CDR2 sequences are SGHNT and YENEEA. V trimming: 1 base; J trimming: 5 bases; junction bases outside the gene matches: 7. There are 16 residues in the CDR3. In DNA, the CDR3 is TGTGCCAGCAGCTTAGCCGACAGGGGAATCAACAATGAGCAGTTCTTC. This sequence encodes CASSLADRGINNEQFF.

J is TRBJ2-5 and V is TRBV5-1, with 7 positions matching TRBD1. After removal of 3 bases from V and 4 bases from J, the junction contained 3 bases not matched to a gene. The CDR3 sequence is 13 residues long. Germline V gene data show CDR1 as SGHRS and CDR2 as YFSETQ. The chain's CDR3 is CASSWDSGETQYF. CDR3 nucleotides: TGCGCCAGCAGCTGGGACAGTGGAGAGACCCAGTACTTC.

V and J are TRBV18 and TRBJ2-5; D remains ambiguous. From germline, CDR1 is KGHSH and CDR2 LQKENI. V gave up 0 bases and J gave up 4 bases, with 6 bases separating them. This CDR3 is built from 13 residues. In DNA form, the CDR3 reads TGTGCCAGCTCACCACCAGGGTCAGAGACCCAGTACTTC. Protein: CASSPPGSETQYF. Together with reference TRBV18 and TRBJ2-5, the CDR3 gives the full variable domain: NAGVMQNPRHLVRRRGQEARLRCSPMKGHSHVYWYRQLPEEGLKFMVYLQKENIIDESGMPKERFSAEFPKEGPSILRIQQVVRGDSAAYFCASSPPGSETQYFGPGTRLLVL.

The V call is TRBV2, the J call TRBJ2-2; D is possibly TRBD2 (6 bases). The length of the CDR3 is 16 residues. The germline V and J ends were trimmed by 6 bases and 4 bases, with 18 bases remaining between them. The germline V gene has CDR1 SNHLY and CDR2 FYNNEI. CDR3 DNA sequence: TGTGCCAGCAGCCCGACTAGTGGGCCACTCACCGGGGAGCTGTTTTTT. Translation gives CASSPTSGPLTGELFF.

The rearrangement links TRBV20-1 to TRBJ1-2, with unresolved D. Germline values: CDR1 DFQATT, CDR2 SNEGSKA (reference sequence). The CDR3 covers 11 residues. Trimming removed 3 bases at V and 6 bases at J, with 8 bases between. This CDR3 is CSASNPHGYTF. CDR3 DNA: TGCAGTGCTAGTAATCCGCATGGCTACACCTTC.

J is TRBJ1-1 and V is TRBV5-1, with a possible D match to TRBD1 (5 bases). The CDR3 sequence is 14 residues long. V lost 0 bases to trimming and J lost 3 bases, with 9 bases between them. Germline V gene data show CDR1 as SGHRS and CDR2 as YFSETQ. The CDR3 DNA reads TGCGCCAGCAGCTTGGGGACACTGGACACTGAAGCTTTCTTT. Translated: CASSLGTLDTEAFF.

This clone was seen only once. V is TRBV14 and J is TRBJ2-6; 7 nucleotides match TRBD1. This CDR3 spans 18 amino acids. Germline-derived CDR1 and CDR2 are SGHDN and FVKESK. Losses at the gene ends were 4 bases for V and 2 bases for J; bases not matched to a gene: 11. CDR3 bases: TGTGCCAGCAGCCGACAGGGTTTTTTTGGTACTGGGGCCAACGTCCTGACTTTC. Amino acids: CASSRQGFFGTGANVLTF.

CDR3 DNA sequence: TGTGCCAGCAGCTTAGCAAGTGGGGAGACAGATACGCAGTATTTT. Its protein product is CASSLASGETDTQYF. J is TRBJ2-3 and V is TRBV11-3; a possible D gene is TRBD2 (5 bases). Trimming shortened V by 1 base and J by 3 bases, and 11 bases separated the two germline ends. Germline CDR1 SGHNT, CDR2 YENEEA. This CDR3 has 15 amino acids. Using reference TRBV11-3 and TRBJ2-3 for the parts outside the CDR3, the full variable domain is EAGVVQSPRYKIIEKKQPVAFWCNPISGHNTLYWYLQNLGQGPELLIRYENEEAVDDSQLPKDRFSAERLKGVDSTLKIQPAELGDSAVYLCASSLASGETDTQYFGPGTRLTVL.

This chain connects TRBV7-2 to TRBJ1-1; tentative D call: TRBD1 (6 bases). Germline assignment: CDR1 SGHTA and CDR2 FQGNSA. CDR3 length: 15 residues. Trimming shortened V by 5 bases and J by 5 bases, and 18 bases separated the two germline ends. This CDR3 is CASSPRPQGGTEAFF. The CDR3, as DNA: TGTGCCAGCAGCCCTAGGCCACAGGGCGGGACTGAAGCTTTCTTT.

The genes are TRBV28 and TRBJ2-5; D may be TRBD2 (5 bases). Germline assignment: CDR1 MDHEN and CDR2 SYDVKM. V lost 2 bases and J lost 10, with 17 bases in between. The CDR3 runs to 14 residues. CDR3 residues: CASSLDPGTEGQYF. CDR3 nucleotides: TGTGCCAGCAGTTTAGATCCAGGAACCGAGGGCCAGTACTTC. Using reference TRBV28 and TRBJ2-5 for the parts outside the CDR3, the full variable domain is DVKVTQSSRYLVKRTGEKVFLECVQDMDHENMFWYRQDPGLGLRLIYFSYDVKMKEKGDIPEGYSVSREKKERFSLILESASTNQTSMYLCASSLDPGTEGQYFGPGTRLLVL.

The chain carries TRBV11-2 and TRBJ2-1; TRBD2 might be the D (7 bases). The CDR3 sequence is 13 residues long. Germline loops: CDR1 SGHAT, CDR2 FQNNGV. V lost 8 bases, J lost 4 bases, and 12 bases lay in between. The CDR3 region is CASGGGAYNEQFF. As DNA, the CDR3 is TGTGCCAGCGGAGGGGGGGCGTACAATGAGCAGTTCTTC.

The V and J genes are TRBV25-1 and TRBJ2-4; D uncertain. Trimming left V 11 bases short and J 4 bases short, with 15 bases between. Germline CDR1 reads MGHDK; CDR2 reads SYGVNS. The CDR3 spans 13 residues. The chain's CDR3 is CAWRSPLKNIQYF. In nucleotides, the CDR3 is TGTGCCTGGAGATCCCCCCTAAAAAACATTCAGTACTTC.

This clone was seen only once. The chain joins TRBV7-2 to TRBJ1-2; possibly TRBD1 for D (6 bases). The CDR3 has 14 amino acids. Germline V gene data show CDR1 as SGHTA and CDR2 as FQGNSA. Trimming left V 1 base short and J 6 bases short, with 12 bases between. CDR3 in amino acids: CASSLGQRTDGYTF. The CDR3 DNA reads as TGTGCCAGCAGCTTAGGGCAACGGACAGATGGCTACACCTTC.

CDR3 sequence (DNA): TGTGCCAGCAGTTTTACCCGAAGACAGCCGAATTCACCCCTCCACTTT. This codes for CASSFTRRQPNSPLHF. The V call is TRBV28, the J call TRBJ1-6, with D perhaps matching TRBD1 (5 bases). Germline V gives CDR1 MDHEN, CDR2 SYDVKM. V lost 3 bases and J lost 7, with 16 bases in between. CDR3 size: 16 residues.

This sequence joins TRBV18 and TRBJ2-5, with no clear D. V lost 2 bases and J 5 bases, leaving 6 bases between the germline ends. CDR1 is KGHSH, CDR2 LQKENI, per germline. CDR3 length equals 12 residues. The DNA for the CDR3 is TGTGCCAGCTCACCAGACCCGGAGACCCAGTACTTC. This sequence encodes CASSPDPETQYF.

The CDR3 loop reads CASSSGNGGETQYF. The CDR3 DNA is TGTGCCAGCAGCTCCGGGAACGGGGGGGAGACCCAGTACTTC. The V call is TRBV7-2, the J call TRBJ2-5; 7 positions agree with TRBD2. The V segment lost 4 bases and the J segment 5 bases; nucleotides outside the gene matches: 7. This CDR3 region has 14 residues. Per the germline V gene, CDR1 is SGHTA and CDR2 is FQGNSA.

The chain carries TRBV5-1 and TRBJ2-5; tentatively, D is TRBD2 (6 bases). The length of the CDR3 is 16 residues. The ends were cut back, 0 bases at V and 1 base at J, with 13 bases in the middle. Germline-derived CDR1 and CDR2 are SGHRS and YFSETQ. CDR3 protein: CASSLAGDSSQETQYF. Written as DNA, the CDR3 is TGCGCCAGCAGCTTGGCGGGGGACTCGAGCCAAGAGACCCAGTACTTC.

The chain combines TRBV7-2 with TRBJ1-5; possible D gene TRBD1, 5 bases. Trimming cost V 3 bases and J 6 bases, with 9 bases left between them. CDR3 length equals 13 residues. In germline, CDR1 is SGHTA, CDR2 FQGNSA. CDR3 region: CASSLGQFQPQHF. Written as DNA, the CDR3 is TGTGCCAGCAGCTTGGGGCAGTTTCAGCCCCAGCATTTT.